This T cell receptor (beta chain) came from a study of CD8 T cells in Susac syndrome. Random hexamers were used to reverse transcribe roughly 0.5 to 1 ug of RNA. Amplification of TCR beta CDR3 by immunoSEQ multiplex PCR spanned 54 Vbeta and 13 Jbeta. TCRdb processed the immunoSEQ multiplex PCR reads anew with MiXCR; each CDR3 protein has one entry. Of 160,000 or so distinct CDR3 sequences in the sample, about 95% are singletons; the top ten hold 0.13% to 0.15%. FACS was used to enrich TEMRA cells, whereas the CD8+ and CD4+ T cells were obtained by negative isolation. CDR3 size: 16 residues. Germline V CDR1 and CDR2: SGHTA, FQGNSA. Losses at the gene ends were 5 bases for V and 0 bases for J; bases not matched to a gene: 4.

This receptor was obtained from a human donor with multiple sclerosis. The chain employs TRBV7-2 and TRBJ2-6; TRBD1 aligns across 7 bases. The source material was CD8+ T cells from PBMCs. The CDR3 loop reads CASSRGTDSGANVLTF. The CDR3 DNA follows: TGTGCCAGCAGCCGAGGGACAGACTCTGGGGCCAACGTCCTGACTTTC. Filled out from reference TRBV7-2 and TRBJ2-6, the complete variable domain reads GAGVSQSPSNKVTEKGKDVELRCDPISGHTALYWYRQSLGQGLEFLIYFQGNSAPDKSGLPSDRFSAERTGGSVSTLTIQRTQQEDSAVYLCASSRGTDSGANVLTFGAGSRLTVL.